Detailed here is one T cell receptor beta chain. The CDR3 sequence is 14 residues long. V shed 1 base and J shed 7 bases, with 11 bases lying between them. In germline, CDR1 is SEHNR, CDR2 FQNEAQ (reference sequence). The sample belongs to a study of blood T cell repertoires in COVID-19. Study information: Both acute and convalescent COVID-19 samples were obtained from the United States, Italy and Spain. Sources were T cells, B-cell-depleted T cells, or PBMCs; the material itself was cDNA or gDNA.

TCRdb's copy holds only in-frame clones and misses some; the assay was immunoSEQ multiplex PCR. Seen here are hundreds of thousands of clones, 83% observed once, and the top ten hold approximately 2.6%. The source of this sequence is a woman in her seventies with active or convalescent COVID-19. The sample taken for sequencing was peripheral blood. The chain couples TRBV7-9 to TRBJ1-5; D perhaps matches TRBD1 (5 bases). The CDR3 sequence: CASSLEGVQQPQHF. In DNA form, the CDR3 reads TGTGCCAGCAGCTTAGAAGGGGTTCAACAGCCCCAGCATTTT.